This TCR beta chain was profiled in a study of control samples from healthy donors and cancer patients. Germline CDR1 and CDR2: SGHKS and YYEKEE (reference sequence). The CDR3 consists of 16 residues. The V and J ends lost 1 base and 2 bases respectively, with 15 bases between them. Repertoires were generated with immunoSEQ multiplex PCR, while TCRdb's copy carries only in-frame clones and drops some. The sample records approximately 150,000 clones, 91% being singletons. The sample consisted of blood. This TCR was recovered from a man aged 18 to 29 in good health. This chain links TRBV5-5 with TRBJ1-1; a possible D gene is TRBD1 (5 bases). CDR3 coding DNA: TGTGCCAGCAGCTTGATGTATTCCCAGGGTAACACTGAAGCTTTCTTT. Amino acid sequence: CASSLMYSQGNTEAFF.